This TCR beta chain was sequenced for a study of T-cell memory formation after mild COVID-19. This CDR3 is 15 amino acids long. From germline, CDR1 is MNHNY and CDR2 SVGAGI (reference sequence). J was trimmed by 1 base and V by 7 bases; bases with no gene match: 5. Study observations and caveats: Cross-reactive memory appears to have joined, as suggested by some responding clones showing up in pre-infection memory. CD4+ contracting clones lay mainly in CM and EM, CD8+ ones in EMRA.

This clonotype has just a few counts. Its antigen is currently unknown. Constant-segment primers served in 5'RACE that generated TCR alpha and TCR beta cDNA libraries bearing sample barcodes and UMIs. From the 5' RACE reads, TCRdb called clonotypes with MiXCR, one entry per CDR3 protein. Of around 340,000 distinct CDR3 sequences in the sample, around 20% were seen once. The sample consisted of PBMCs or a T cell subset sorted from them (not recorded which). The chain is built from TRBV6-6 and TRBJ2-1, with 9 bases lining up with TRBD1. This receptor was obtained from an adult woman who had mild COVID-19 (a few samples of this study predate the infection). Cell type and time point are not known. The CDR3 sequence: CASIPGTGSYNEQFF. The CDR3 nucleotides are TGTGCCAGCATCCCCGGGACAGGGTCCTACAATGAGCAGTTCTTC.